This TCR beta chain derives from a study of cytomegalovirus exposure and HLA in healthy donors. Whole-study findings and limits: Per published reports, the classifier diagnosed cytomegalovirus status with high specificity and sensitivity. According to a subsequent analysis, TCR clusters identified in the first cohort showed a tendency to co-occur across the 100 to 150 validation repertoires. Most TCR sequences were uncommon, yet certain public TCRs appeared in many donors.

The V gene's germline CDR1 is KGHSH and CDR2 LQKENI. V shed 2 bases and J shed 2 bases, with 10 bases lying between them. The CDR3 has 14 amino acids. To note about this clone: Its cognate antigen is unknown.

Assay used: immunoSEQ multiplex PCR; TCRdb lists only in-frame clones, some missing. This sample has approximately 50,000 clones, with about 88% found just once. The donors were in the approximately 120-subject validation cohort; that cohort was separate from the approximately 730-subject first cohort. This receptor was taken from a woman under 40 in good health and CMV-seronegative. Sequencing was done on a sample of PBMCs. This chain joins TRBV18 and TRBJ2-7; no definite D call. CDR3 sequence (DNA): TGTGCCAGCTCACCAAGCTTCGAAACCTACGAGCAGTACTTC. Its translation: CASSPSFETYEQYF. Complete variable domain (other parts from reference TRBV18 and TRBJ2-7): NAGVMQNPRHLVRRRGQEARLRCSPMKGHSHVYWYRQLPEEGLKFMVYLQKENIIDESGMPKERFSAEFPKEGPSILRIQQVVRGDSAAYFCASSPSFETYEQYFGPGTRLTVT.